Listed below are T cell receptor beta chains from one sample, sequenced in a study of Ad26.COV2.S vaccination and SARS-CoV-2 variants. The protocol was immunoSEQ multiplex PCR, while the TCRdb copy is restricted to in-frame clones and leaves out a portion. Of about 410,000 clones in the sample, around 92% were seen once. The sample in question was peripheral blood, obtained in a trial of Ad26.COV2.S vaccine versus placebo. All receptors derive from a person between 18 and 59 years old who received the Ad26.COV2.S COVID-19 vaccine or a placebo. CDR3s include the opening cysteine and the closing phenylalanine or tryptophan. Each record gives: V gene, J gene, clone size, D gene, CDR3 protein, CDR3 DNA. The D gene is left open where the match is weak. Only part of the rows carry a size: once, few, many, or a class if the clone is expanded.

TRBV19,TRBJ2-3,.,TRBD2,CASQRGGLDTQYF,TGTGCCAGTCAGCGGGGGGGCTTAGATACGCAGTATTTT
TRBV6-2/TRBV6-3,TRBJ1-2,.,.,CASSYLLGYTF,TGTGCCAGCAGTTACTTGCTGGGCTACACCTTC
TRBV4-3,TRBJ2-2,.,.,CASRQDRANTGELFF,TGCGCCAGCAGACAGGACAGAGCGAACACCGGGGAGCTGTTTTTT
TRBV5-1,TRBJ2-5,.,.,CASSLYWETQYF,TGCGCCAGCAGCTTGTATTGGGAGACCCAGTACTTC
TRBV6-5,TRBJ1-2,.,.,CASSRDGYTF,TGTGCCAGTTCAAGGGATGGCTACACCTTC
TRBV5-6,TRBJ1-2,once,TRBD1,CASRRTGGDYGYTF,TGTGCCAGCAGGCGTACAGGGGGCGACTATGGCTACACCTTC
TRBV28,TRBJ1-6,.,.,CASTLSSYNSPLHF,TGTGCCAGCACTCTGAGCTCCTATAATTCACCCCTCCACTTT
TRBV5-1,TRBJ2-3,.,TRBD2,CASSWSGTSSADTQYF,TGCGCCAGCAGCTGGTCCGGGACTAGCAGCGCAGATACGCAGTATTTT
TRBV12-1,TRBJ1-3,.,.,CASSFGGLNEDRNTIYF,TGTGCCAGCAGCTTTGGGGGACTCAACGAGGATCGGAACACCATATATTTT
TRBV11-2,TRBJ1-2,.,.,CASSPEFSGYTF,TGTGCCAGCAGCCCCGAGTTTAGCGGCTACACCTTC
TRBV7-9,TRBJ1-5,.,TRBD1,CASSLGTGEGQPQHF,TGTGCCAGCAGCTTAGGGACAGGGGAGGGTCAGCCCCAGCATTTT
TRBV28,TRBJ1-2,.,.,CATDVPGHYGYTF,TGTGCCACCGACGTCCCGGGACATTATGGCTACACCTTC
TRBV28,TRBJ2-2,once,TRBD1,CASQRDRFGGELFF,TGTGCCAGTCAAAGGGACAGGTTTGGCGGGGAGCTGTTTTTT
TRBV2,TRBJ2-5,.,.,CASSLSREETQYF,TGTGCCAGCAGTCTCAGCAGGGAAGAGACCCAGTACTTC
TRBV4-1,TRBJ2-4,.,.,CASSQVWGQAKNIQYF,TGCGCCAGCAGCCAAGTTTGGGGCCAAGCCAAAAACATTCAGTACTTC
TRBV2,TRBJ2-3,.,.,CASSVPSSRTDTQYF,TGTGCCAGCAGTGTCCCTTCGAGTCGTACAGATACGCAGTATTTT
TRBV6-4,TRBJ1-6,.,TRBD1,CASSRWGDREANSPLHF,TGTGCCAGCAGCCGGTGGGGAGACAGGGAGGCTAATTCACCCCTCCACTTT
TRBV5-6,TRBJ2-6,.,.,CASSPGAGAGANVLTF,TGTGCCAGCAGTCCAGGGGCAGGCGCTGGGGCCAACGTCCTGACTTTC
TRBV5-4,TRBJ2-7,.,.,CASSLVGNYEQYF,TGTGCCAGCAGCCTGGTGGGCAACTACGAGCAGTACTTC
TRBV12-3/TRBV12-4,TRBJ2-7,.,.,CASSKYTEQYF,TGTGCCAGCAGCAAATATACCGAGCAGTACTTC
TRBV5-6,TRBJ2-7,.,.,CASSLAGGSAYEQYF,TGTGCCAGCAGCTTGGCGGGTGGGTCCGCCTACGAGCAGTACTTC
TRBV7-2,TRBJ1-2,few,TRBD1,CASSLASDRVYGYTF,TGTGCCAGCAGCCTCGCCTCGGACAGGGTGTATGGCTACACCTTC
TRBV13,TRBJ2-7,.,TRBD1,CASSLAPGQAHYEQYF,TGTGCCAGCAGCTTAGCCCCGGGACAGGCCCATTACGAGCAGTACTTC
TRBV5-1,TRBJ2-3,once,.,CASSLDGGHPSTDTQYF,TGCGCCAGCAGCTTGGACGGGGGGCACCCTAGCACAGATACGCAGTATTTT
TRBV5-3,TRBJ1-6,.,.,CARSLAGAGRYNSPLHF,TGTGCCAGAAGCTTGGCCGGGGCAGGGAGATATAATTCACCCCTCCACTTT
TRBV6-5,TRBJ2-5,.,.,CASSYAPGLQETQYF,TGTGCCAGCAGTTACGCCCCGGGACTTCAAGAGACCCAGTACTTC
TRBV7-2,TRBJ2-3,.,.,CASSLRKGSTDTQYF,TGTGCCAGCAGCCTAAGAAAGGGAAGCACAGATACGCAGTATTTT
TRBV7-9,TRBJ1-2,few,TRBD1,CASQDRAVYGYTF,TGTGCCAGCCAAGACAGGGCAGTCTATGGCTACACCTTC
TRBV4-3,TRBJ1-5,.,TRBD1,CASSQDGTGGQPQHF,TGCGCCAGCAGCCAAGATGGGACAGGAGGCCAGCCCCAGCATTTT
TRBV19,TRBJ2-7,.,.,CATRDSYEQYF,TGTGCTACTAGGGATTCCTACGAGCAGTACTTC
TRBV28,TRBJ2-7,.,.,CASSFRGQRDYEQYF,TGTGCCAGCAGTTTTAGGGGACAACGGGACTACGAGCAGTACTTC
TRBV5-1,TRBJ1-2,.,TRBD1,CATAHITGDGYTF,TGCGCCACCGCACACATTACAGGGGATGGCTACACCTTC
TRBV10-1,TRBJ2-5,.,.,CASSEEVVETQYF,TGCGCCAGCAGTGAAGAAGTTGTTGAGACCCAGTACTTC
TRBV3-1/TRBV3-2,TRBJ2-7,.,.,CASSLITRQGEEQYF,TGTGCCAGCAGCCTCATTACCCGCCAGGGTGAAGAGCAGTACTTC
TRBV20-1,TRBJ2-5,.,.,CSARGETQYF,TGCAGTGCTAGAGGGGAGACCCAGTACTTC
TRBV7-2,TRBJ2-5,.,TRBD1,CASSQTGARETQYF,TGTGCCAGCAGCCAGACAGGGGCGCGAGAGACCCAGTACTTC
TRBV20-1,TRBJ1-3,.,.,CSARWGDTIYF,TGCAGTGCTAGGTGGGGGGACACCATATATTTT
TRBV29-1,TRBJ2-2,.,TRBD2,CSGGGFSTGELFF,TGCAGCGGGGGGGGATTTTCCACCGGGGAGCTGTTTTTT
TRBV5-5,TRBJ2-7,.,.,CASSLWGVTYEQYF,TGTGCCAGCAGCTTATGGGGCGTTACCTACGAGCAGTACTTC
TRBV12-3/TRBV12-4,TRBJ2-5,.,.,CASSFHTQETQYF,TGTGCCAGCAGTTTTCACACGCAAGAGACCCAGTACTTC
TRBV30,TRBJ1-1,.,.,CAWRQASEAFF,TGTGCCTGGCGACAGGCTTCTGAAGCTTTCTTT
TRBV7-9,TRBJ1-1,.,.,CASSSGWNTEAFF,TGTGCCAGCAGCTCCGGGTGGAACACTGAAGCTTTCTTT
TRBV27,TRBJ2-7,.,.,CASSLLEASHRYF,TGTGCCAGCAGTTTATTGGAGGCTTCCCATCGTTACTTC
TRBV7-9,TRBJ1-6,few,.,CASSLDGSNSPLHF,TGTGCCAGCAGCTTAGACGGGAGCAATTCACCCCTCCACTTT
TRBV11-3,TRBJ2-2,.,.,CASSGTRLGELFF,TGTGCCAGCAGCGGTACAAGACTCGGGGAGCTGTTTTTT
TRBV7-2,TRBJ1-6,.,.,CASSLYPSGQSSPLHF,TGTGCCAGCAGCTTATATCCCTCGGGACAATCTTCACCCCTCCACTTT
TRBV9,TRBJ1-2,.,TRBD1,CASSERMGQDGYTF,TGTGCCAGCAGCGAGCGTATGGGACAGGATGGCTACACCTTC
TRBV24-1,TRBJ1-2,.,TRBD1,CATSDSKDREKGYTF,TGTGCCACCAGTGATTCCAAGGACAGGGAGAAGGGCTACACCTTC